This TCR beta chain was identified in a study of T-cell reconstitution after alpha-beta-depleted transplantation in children. As it was prepared, the TCRbeta library received unique molecular identifiers. One entry per CDR3 protein results from TCRdb running MiXCR on the PCR reads. In the table there are around 100,000 distinct CDR3 sequences, 10% of which are singletons. The CDR3 length is 14 residues. Germline loops: CDR1 SGHRS, CDR2 YFSETQ. V lost 4 bases and J lost 4, with 11 bases in between. In this sample, this clonotype turned up a few times. Sample: PBMCs, taken before TCRalphabeta/CD19-depleted stem cell transplant. The rearrangement links TRBV5-1 to TRBJ2-2, with a possible D match to TRBD2 (6 bases). This receptor was identified in a boy aged 2 to 10 with acute lymphoblastic leukemia, due to receive a stem cell transplant. The CDR3 DNA sequence: TGCGCCAGCAGCACTGGCGGGGCCACCGGGGAGCTGTTTTTT. It is translated as CASSTGGATGELFF.